The 22 T cell receptor beta chains below all came from one sample that was sequenced in a study of blood T cell repertoires in COVID-19. Method: immunoSEQ multiplex PCR; TCRdb's copy keeps in-frame clones and lacks some. The data hold fewer than 500,000 clones, with roughly 86% observed a single time. Sequences were obtained from peripheral blood. Every receptor here comes from a human donor with acute or convalescent COVID-19. The donor label of this sample is uncertain.

The chain uses TRBV6-6 and TRBJ1-2, with TRBD1 matching 8 bases. Germline lookup yields CDR1 MNHNY and CDR2 SVGAGI (reference sequence). The CDR3 covers 13 residues. The V gene end was trimmed by 5 bases and the J gene end by 7 bases; junction bases not matched to a gene: 6. The CDR3 DNA reads as TGTGCCAGCAGTGCCACAGGGGGAGGTGGCTACACCTTC. Residues: CASSATGGGGYTF.

This clone was counted once. The chain combines TRBV19 with TRBJ1-1; 8 positions agree with TRBD1. Trimming cost V 6 bases and J 4 bases; bases outside gene matches: 19. Germline values: CDR1 LNHDA, CDR2 SQIVND (reference sequence). CDR3 length: 18 amino acids. The CDR3 spells CASRHPPGQGTTGTEAFF. CDR3 bases: TGTGCCAGTAGGCACCCTCCAGGACAGGGCACAACGGGCACTGAAGCTTTCTTT. Based on the CDR3 plus reference TRBV19 and TRBJ1-1, the full variable domain is DGGITQSPKYLFRKEGQNVTLSCEQNLNHDAMYWYRQDPGQGLRLIYYSQIVNDFQKGDIAEGYSVSREKKESFPLTVTSAQKNPTAFYLCASRHPPGQGTTGTEAFFGQGTRLTVV.

The rearrangement uses TRBV6-5 and TRBJ1-1, with TRBD1 as a possible D gene (5 bases). CDR1 MNHEY and CDR2 SVGAGI come from the germline V gene. This CDR3 is built from 14 residues. Between the trimmed V and J ends, which lost 6 bases and 1 base, there was a span of 12 bases. CDR3 in amino acids: CASRYTTANTEAFF. As DNA, the CDR3 is TGTGCCAGCAGATATACGACAGCGAACACTGAAGCTTTCTTT.

This chain connects TRBV7-2 to TRBJ1-5; 8 positions agree with TRBD1. The CDR3 is 15 residues long. Germline CDR1 reads SGHTA; CDR2 reads FQGNSA. After removal of 1 base from V and 6 bases from J, the junction contained 5 bases not matched to a gene. The CDR3 region is CASSLVDRAGQPQHF. The CDR3 bases are TGTGCCAGCAGCTTAGTGGACAGGGCTGGTCAGCCCCAGCATTTT.

The V gene is TRBV5-5, the J gene TRBJ2-2; a possible D gene is TRBD2 (6 bases). V dropped 4 bases and J dropped 6 bases, with 13 bases sitting between them. The CDR3 has 14 residues. Germline V gene sequence: CDR1 SGHKS, CDR2 YYEKEE (reference sequence). The CDR3 loop is CASSVTGVSGELFF. DNA for the CDR3: TGTGCCAGCAGCGTTACGGGAGTGTCCGGGGAGCTGTTTTTT.

The chain is built from TRBV12-3 or TRBV12-4 and TRBJ1-3; D gene uncertain. Deletions cut 5 bases from V and 7 bases from J, with 9 bases between. The CDR3 length is 12 residues. The CDR3: CASSHAGNTIYF. The CDR3 nucleotides are TGTGCCAGCAGTCACGCGGGGAACACCATATATTTT.

The chain carries TRBV5-1 and TRBJ1-4, with TRBD1 matching over 9 bases. CDR3 length: 14 residues. Germline assignment: CDR1 SGHRS and CDR2 YFSETQ. The J segment lost 8 bases and the V segment lost 2 bases, leaving 4 bases of the junction unmatched. The chain's CDR3 is CASSLGQGREKLFF. CDR3 in DNA: TGCGCCAGCAGCTTAGGACAGGGGCGGGAAAAACTGTTTTTT.

The V call is TRBV25-1, the J call TRBJ1-3, with D possibly being TRBD1 (6 bases). CDR1 is MGHDK and CDR2 is SYGVNS in the germline V gene. With 6 bases removed from V and 2 bases from J, the gap between germline ends came to 11 bases. There are 14 residues in the CDR3. The CDR3 coding sequence is TGTGCCAGCAGAGATAACAGGGCTGGAAACACCATATATTTT. It codes for CASRDNRAGNTIYF.

The chain has TRBV2 and TRBJ1-2, with a tentative D call TRBD1 (6 bases). V lost 7 bases to trimming and J lost 0 bases, with 15 bases between them. The CDR3 is 15 amino acids. Germline values: CDR1 SNHLY, CDR2 FYNNEI. The CDR3: CASILQGRANYGYTF. CDR3 in DNA: TGTGCCAGCATTCTTCAGGGGCGAGCTAACTATGGCTACACCTTC.

The CDR3 coding sequence is TGCAGCGTAGTAACGATCCGGGACAGGGGGCTTGGTGGCTACACCTTC. Amino acids: CSVVTIRDRGLGGYTF. V and J are TRBV29-1 and TRBJ1-2, with TRBD1 identical over 12 bases. J lost 7 bases, V lost 6 bases, and 15 bases had no gene match. This CDR3 has 16 residues. The germline CDR1 and CDR2 sequences are SQVTM and ANQGSEA.

The rearrangement uses TRBV6-6 and TRBJ1-1; perhaps TRBD1 as D (6 bases). Germline assignment: CDR1 MNHNY and CDR2 SVGAGI (reference sequence). This CDR3 has 18 residues. Trimming took off 5 bases at V and 3 bases at J, with 25 bases between the two ends. CDR3 DNA: TGTGCCAGCAGTCTCGTTCCTTCCTCACAGGGAGGGGACACTGAAGCTTTCTTT. This sequence encodes CASSLVPSSQGGDTEAFF.

V and J are TRBV7-9 and TRBJ1-4, with D uncertain. The CDR3 length is 15 residues. Germline CDR1 reads SEHNR; CDR2 reads FQNEAQ (reference sequence). Trimming removed 5 bases from V and 0 bases from J, with 10 bases in between. The CDR3 spells CASSKWSSTNEKLFF. CDR3 nucleotide sequence: TGTGCCAGCAGCAAATGGAGTTCAACTAATGAAAAACTGTTTTTT.

In its sample, this clone was seen a few times. The rearrangement links TRBV5-4 to TRBJ2-3; tentatively, D is TRBD2 (6 bases). Per the germline V gene, CDR1 is SGHNT and CDR2 is YYREEE (reference sequence). V dropped 7 bases and J dropped 0 bases, with 18 bases sitting between them. This CDR3 has 16 amino acids. CDR3 nucleotide sequence: TGTGCCAGCTTCCGCTTTTCAGGAGGGAGCACAGATACGCAGTATTTT. Encoded protein: CASFRFSGGSTDTQYF.

The chain has TRBV11-2 and TRBJ1-1, with a tentative D call TRBD1 (5 bases). V lost 1 base and J lost 1, with 10 bases in between. Germline V lookup: CDR1 SGHAT, CDR2 FQNNGV. The CDR3 spans 15 residues. In nucleotides, the CDR3 is TGTGCCAGCAGCTTAGGAAGGGGAGGGAACACTGAAGCTTTCTTT. This codes for CASSLGRGGNTEAFF. The whole variable domain, remainder taken from reference TRBV11-2 and TRBJ1-1, is EAGVAQSPRYKIIEKRQSVAFWCNPISGHATLYWYQQILGQGPKLLIQFQNNGVVDDSQLPKDRFSAERLKGVDSTLKIQPAKLEDSAVYLCASSLGRGGNTEAFFGQGTRLTVV.

The chain joins TRBV7-8 to TRBJ2-6; D gene ambiguous. V lost 3 bases and J lost 0, with 3 bases in between. Germline V gene sequence: CDR1 SGHVS, CDR2 FQNEAQ. The CDR3 loop spans 14 amino acids. Here the CDR3 reads CASSFNSGANVLTF. The CDR3 coding sequence is TGTGCCAGCAGCTTTAACTCTGGGGCCAACGTCCTGACTTTC. The full variable domain, rest sourced from reference TRBV7-8 and TRBJ2-6, is GAGVSQSPRYKVAKRGQDVALRCDPISGHVSLFWYQQALGQGPEFLTYFQNEAQLDKSGLPSDRFFAERPEGSVSTLKIQRTQQEDSAVYLCASSFNSGANVLTFGAGSRLTVL.

The gene calls are TRBV30 and TRBJ1-5; 7 bases are shared with TRBD1. Germline trimming cut 4 bases from V and 0 bases from J; bases unmatched to any gene: 0. The CDR3 covers 13 residues. Per the germline V gene, CDR1 is GTSNPN and CDR2 is SVGIG (reference sequence). CDR3 in DNA: TGTGCCTGGACAGGGGGTAGCAATCAGCCCCAGCATTTT. This encodes CAWTGGSNQPQHF. The full variable domain, with the rest looked up from reference TRBV30 and TRBJ1-5, is SQTIHQWPATLVQPVGSPLSLECTVEGTSNPNLYWYRQAAGRGLQLLFYSVGIGQISSEVPQNLSASRPQDRQFILSSKKLLLSDSGFYLCAWTGGSNQPQHFGDGTRLSIL.

V is TRBV6-5 and J is TRBJ1-1; unclear D gene. The germline V gene encodes CDR1 MNHEY and CDR2 SVGAGI. V dropped 7 bases and J dropped 3 bases, with 6 bases sitting between them. The CDR3 totals 11 residues. CDR3 nucleotide sequence: TGTGCCAGCAAAGACTACACTGAAGCTTTCTTT. Translation gives CASKDYTEAFF.

The chain has TRBV30 and TRBJ2-7; D possibly corresponds to TRBD1 (5 bases). The germline V gene has CDR1 GTSNPN and CDR2 SVGIG (reference sequence). The CDR3 is made up of 13 amino acids. The V gene lost 3 bases and the J gene lost 0 bases, with 9 bases spanning the gap. The CDR3 region is CAWSAGISYEQYF. The CDR3 region has the DNA TGTGCCTGGAGCGCAGGGATCTCCTACGAGCAGTACTTC.

The chain employs TRBV7-6 and TRBJ2-3; D might be TRBD1 (5 bases). CDR1 SGHVS and CDR2 FNYEAQ come from the germline V gene. The CDR3 runs 15 residues. Trimming stripped 5 bases from V and 1 base from J, with 13 bases between. CDR3 in DNA: TGTGCCAGCAGCATCCAGGGTTTTGGCACAGATACGCAGTATTTT. The encoded protein is CASSIQGFGTDTQYF.

The chain joins TRBV5-6 to TRBJ2-2; 8 nucleotides line up with TRBD1. The CDR3 covers 17 residues. Germline trimming cut 0 bases from V and 7 bases from J; bases unmatched to any gene: 11. Per germline, CDR1 SGHDT and CDR2 YYEEEE. CDR3 region: CASSLAVSGQGLGELFF. In DNA form, the CDR3 reads TGTGCCAGCAGCTTGGCGGTGTCCGGACAGGGTCTCGGGGAGCTGTTTTTT.

J is TRBJ1-1 and V is TRBV7-2, with TRBD1 matching 8 bases. This CDR3 has 16 amino acids. The germline V gene encodes CDR1 SGHTA and CDR2 FQGNSA. V lost 4 bases and J lost 2; bases outside the gene matches: 9. The CDR3 nucleotides read TGTGCCAGCAGCTACGACAGGGGACCCCTTAACACTGAAGCTTTCTTT. It yields the protein CASSYDRGPLNTEAFF.

The chain employs TRBV30 and TRBJ2-5; the D is unclear. CDR1 and CDR2 (germline): GTSNPN, SVGIG (reference sequence). CDR3 length: 13 amino acids. V was trimmed by 0 bases and J by 5 bases, leaving 10 bases between them. CDR3 DNA sequence: TGTGCCTGGAGTGTACCGCCCGAGGAGACCCAGTACTTC. Translation: CAWSVPPEETQYF. The entire variable domain, with the rest obtained from reference TRBV30 and TRBJ2-5, is as follows: SQTIHQWPATLVQPVGSPLSLECTVEGTSNPNLYWYRQAAGRGLQLLFYSVGIGQISSEVPQNLSASRPQDRQFILSSKKLLLSDSGFYLCAWSVPPEETQYFGPGTRLLVL.